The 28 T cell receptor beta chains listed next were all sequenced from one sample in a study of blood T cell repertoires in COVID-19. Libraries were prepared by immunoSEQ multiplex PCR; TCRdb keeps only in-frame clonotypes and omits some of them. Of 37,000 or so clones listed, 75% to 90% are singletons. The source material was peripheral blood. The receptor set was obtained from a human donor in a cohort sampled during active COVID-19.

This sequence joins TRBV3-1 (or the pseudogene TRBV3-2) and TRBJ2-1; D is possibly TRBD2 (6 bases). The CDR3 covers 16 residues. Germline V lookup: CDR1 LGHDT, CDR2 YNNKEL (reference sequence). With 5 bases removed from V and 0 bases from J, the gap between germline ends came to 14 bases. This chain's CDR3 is CASSLPLATSYNEQFF. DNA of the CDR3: TGTGCCAGCAGCTTACCTCTAGCGACCTCCTACAATGAGCAGTTCTTC.

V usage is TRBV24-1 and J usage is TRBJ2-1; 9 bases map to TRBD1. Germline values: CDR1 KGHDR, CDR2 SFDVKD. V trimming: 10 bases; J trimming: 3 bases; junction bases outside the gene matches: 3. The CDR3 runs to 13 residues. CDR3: CATDRGDYNEQFF. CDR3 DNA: TGTGCCACTGACAGGGGGGACTACAATGAGCAGTTCTTC.

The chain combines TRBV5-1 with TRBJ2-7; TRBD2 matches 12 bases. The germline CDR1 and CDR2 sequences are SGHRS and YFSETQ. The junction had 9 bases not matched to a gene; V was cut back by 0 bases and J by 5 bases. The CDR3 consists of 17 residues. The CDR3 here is CASSLGSSGRAVDEQYF. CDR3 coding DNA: TGCGCCAGCAGCTTGGGGTCTAGCGGGAGGGCCGTGGACGAGCAGTACTTC.

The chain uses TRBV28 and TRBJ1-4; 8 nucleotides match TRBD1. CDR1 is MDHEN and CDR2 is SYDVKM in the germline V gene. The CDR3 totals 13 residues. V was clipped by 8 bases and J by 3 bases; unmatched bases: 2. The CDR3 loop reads CASVTGANEKLFF. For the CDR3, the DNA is TGTGCCAGCGTGACAGGGGCTAATGAAAAACTGTTTTTT.

CDR3 protein: CAISGGSGYTF. DNA for the CDR3: TGTGCCATCAGTGGGGGCTCTGGCTACACCTTC. The chain combines TRBV10-3 with TRBJ1-2, with D possibly matching TRBD1 (5 bases). The germline V and J ends were trimmed by 4 bases and 7 bases, with 7 bases remaining between them. Germline CDR1 is ENHRY and CDR2 is SYGVKD. The CDR3 is 11 amino acids.

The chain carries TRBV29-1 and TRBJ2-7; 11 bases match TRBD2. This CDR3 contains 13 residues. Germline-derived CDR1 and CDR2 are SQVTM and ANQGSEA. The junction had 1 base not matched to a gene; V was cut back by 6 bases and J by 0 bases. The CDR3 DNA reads TGCAGCGTGCTAGCGGGAGGCTCCTACGAGCAGTACTTC. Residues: CSVLAGGSYEQYF.

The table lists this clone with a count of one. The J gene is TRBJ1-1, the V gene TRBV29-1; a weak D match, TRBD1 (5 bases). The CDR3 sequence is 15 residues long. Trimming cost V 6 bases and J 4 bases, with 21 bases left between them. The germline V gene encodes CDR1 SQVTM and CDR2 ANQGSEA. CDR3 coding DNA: TGCAGCGTCTCGTTTTGGGGAGGCGGGGGCACTGAAGCTTTCTTT. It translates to CSVSFWGGGGTEAFF. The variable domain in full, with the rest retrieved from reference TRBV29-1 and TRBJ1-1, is SAVISQKPSRDICQRGTSLTIQCQVDSQVTMMFWYRQQPGQSLTLIATANQGSEATYESGFVIDKFPISRPNLTFSTLTVSNMSPEDSSIYLCSVSFWGGGGTEAFFGQGTRLTVV.

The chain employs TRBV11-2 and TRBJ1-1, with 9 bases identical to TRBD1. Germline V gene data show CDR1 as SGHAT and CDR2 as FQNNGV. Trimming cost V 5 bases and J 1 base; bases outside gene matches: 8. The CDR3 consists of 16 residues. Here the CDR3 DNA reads TGTGCCAGCAGCATCGGGACAGGGAAGGGGAACACTGAAGCTTTCTTT. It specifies CASSIGTGKGNTEAFF.

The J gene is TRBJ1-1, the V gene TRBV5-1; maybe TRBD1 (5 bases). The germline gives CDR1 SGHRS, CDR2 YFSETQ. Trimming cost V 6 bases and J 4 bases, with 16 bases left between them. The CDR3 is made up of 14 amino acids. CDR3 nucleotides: TGCGCCAGCACTCCTGGAGGCGGGGGCACTGAAGCTTTCTTT. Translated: CASTPGGGGTEAFF. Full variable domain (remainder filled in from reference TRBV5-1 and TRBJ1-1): KAGVTQTPRYLIKTRGQQVTLSCSPISGHRSVSWYQQTPGQGLQFLFEYFSETQRNKGNFPGRFSGRQFSNSRSEMNVSTLELGDSALYLCASTPGGGGTEAFFGQGTRLTVV.

In nucleotides, the CDR3 is TGTGCCAGCAGTTCCGGGACACTCTCCTACGAGCAGTACTTC. It yields the protein CASSSGTLSYEQYF. V and J are TRBV28 and TRBJ2-7; possible D gene TRBD1, 6 bases. Trimming left V 4 bases short and J 0 bases short, with 10 bases between. Per germline, CDR1 MDHEN and CDR2 SYDVKM. The CDR3 runs 14 residues.

CDR3 coding DNA: TGTGCCATCAGTGAGTCGACGGCAGGCAGGTATGGCTACACCTTC. Amino acids: CAISESTAGRYGYTF. V is TRBV10-3 and J is TRBJ1-2; D remains ambiguous. CDR3 length: 15 residues. V was cut by 0 bases and J by 5 bases, with 13 bases left in between. Germline CDR1 is ENHRY and CDR2 is SYGVKD.

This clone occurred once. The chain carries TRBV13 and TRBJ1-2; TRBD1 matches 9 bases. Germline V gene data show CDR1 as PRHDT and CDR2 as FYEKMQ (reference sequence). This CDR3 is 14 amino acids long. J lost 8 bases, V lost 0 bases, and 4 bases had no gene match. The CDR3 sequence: CASSLGTGGLGYTF. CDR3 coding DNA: TGTGCCAGCAGCTTAGGGACAGGGGGGTTGGGCTACACCTTC.

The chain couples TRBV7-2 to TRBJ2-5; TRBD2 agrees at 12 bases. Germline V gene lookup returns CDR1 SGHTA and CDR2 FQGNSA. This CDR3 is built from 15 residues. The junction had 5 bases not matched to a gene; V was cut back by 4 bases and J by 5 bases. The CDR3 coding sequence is TGTGCCAGCAGCTCCCGGACTAGCGGGATGGAGACCCAGTACTTC. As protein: CASSSRTSGMETQYF.

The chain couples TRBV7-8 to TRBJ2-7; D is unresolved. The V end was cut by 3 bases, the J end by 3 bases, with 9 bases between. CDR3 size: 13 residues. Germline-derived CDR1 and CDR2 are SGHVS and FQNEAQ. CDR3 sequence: CASSFISVYEQYF. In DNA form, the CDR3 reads TGTGCCAGCAGCTTTATCAGTGTCTACGAGCAGTACTTC.

In nucleotides, the CDR3 is TGCGCCAGCAGTTTCGGACAGGGAAATGAAAAACTGTTTTTT. Protein product: CASSFGQGNEKLFF. The chain combines TRBV5-1 with TRBJ1-4; 8 positions match TRBD1. J gave up 5 bases and V 5 bases, and 5 bases lay outside the gene matches. The length of the CDR3 is 14 residues. The V gene's germline CDR1 is SGHRS and CDR2 YFSETQ.

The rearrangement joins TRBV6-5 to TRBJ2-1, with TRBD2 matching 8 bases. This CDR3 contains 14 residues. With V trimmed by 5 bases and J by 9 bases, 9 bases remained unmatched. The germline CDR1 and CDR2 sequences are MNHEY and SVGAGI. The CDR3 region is CASSIGTGGIEQFF. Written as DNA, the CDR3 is TGTGCCAGCAGTATAGGAACGGGAGGGATTGAGCAGTTCTTC.

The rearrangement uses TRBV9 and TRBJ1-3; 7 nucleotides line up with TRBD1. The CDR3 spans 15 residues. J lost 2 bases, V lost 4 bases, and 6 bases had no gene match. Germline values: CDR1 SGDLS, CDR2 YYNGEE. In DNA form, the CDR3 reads TGTGCCAGCAGCAACGGACAGGTCGCTGGAAACACCATATATTTT. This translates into CASSNGQVAGNTIYF.

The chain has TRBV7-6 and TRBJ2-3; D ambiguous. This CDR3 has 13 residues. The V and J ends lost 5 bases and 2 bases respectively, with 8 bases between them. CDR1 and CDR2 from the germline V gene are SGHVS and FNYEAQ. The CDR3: CASSPTNTDTQYF. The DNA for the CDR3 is TGTGCCAGCAGCCCTACTAACACAGATACGCAGTATTTT.

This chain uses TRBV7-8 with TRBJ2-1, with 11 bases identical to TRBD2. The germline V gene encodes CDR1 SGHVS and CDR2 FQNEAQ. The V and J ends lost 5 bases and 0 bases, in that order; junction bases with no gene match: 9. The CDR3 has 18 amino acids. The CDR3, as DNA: TGTGCCAGCAGCCCCAAAGGACTAGCGGGCGGCTCCTACAATGAGCAGTTCTTC. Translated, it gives CASSPKGLAGGSYNEQFF.

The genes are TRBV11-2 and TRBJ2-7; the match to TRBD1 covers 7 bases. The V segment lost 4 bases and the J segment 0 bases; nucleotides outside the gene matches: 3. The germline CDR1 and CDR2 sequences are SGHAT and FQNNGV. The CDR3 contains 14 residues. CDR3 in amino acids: CASSSTGVSYEQYF. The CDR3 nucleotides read TGTGCCAGCAGCTCAACAGGGGTCTCCTACGAGCAGTACTTC.

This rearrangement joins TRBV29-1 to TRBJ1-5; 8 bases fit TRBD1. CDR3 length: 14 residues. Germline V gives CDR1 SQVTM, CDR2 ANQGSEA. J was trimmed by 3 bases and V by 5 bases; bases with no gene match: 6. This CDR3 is CSVTGGSSNQPQHF. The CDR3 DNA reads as TGCAGCGTTACAGGGGGATCATCCAATCAGCCCCAGCATTTT.

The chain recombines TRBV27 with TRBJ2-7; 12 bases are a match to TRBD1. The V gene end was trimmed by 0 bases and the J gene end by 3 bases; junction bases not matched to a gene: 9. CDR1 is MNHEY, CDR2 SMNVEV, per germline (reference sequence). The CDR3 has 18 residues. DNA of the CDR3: TGTGCCAGCAGTTTATCAGCGGGACAGGGGGCAATTAACTACGAGCAGTACTTC. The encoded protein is CASSLSAGQGAINYEQYF.

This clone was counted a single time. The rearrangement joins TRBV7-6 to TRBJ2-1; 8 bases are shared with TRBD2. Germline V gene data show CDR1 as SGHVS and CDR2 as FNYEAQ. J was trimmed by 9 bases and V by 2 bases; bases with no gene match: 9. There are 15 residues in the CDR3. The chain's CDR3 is CASSLKTGGSFEQFF. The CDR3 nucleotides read TGTGCCAGCAGCTTAAAGACGGGGGGGTCGTTTGAGCAGTTCTTC.

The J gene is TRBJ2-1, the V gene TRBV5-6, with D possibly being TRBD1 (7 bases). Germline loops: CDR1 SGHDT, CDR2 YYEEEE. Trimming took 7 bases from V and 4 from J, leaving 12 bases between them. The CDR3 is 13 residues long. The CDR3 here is CASAAGQYNEQFF. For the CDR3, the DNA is TGTGCCAGCGCTGCGGGACAGTACAATGAGCAGTTCTTC.

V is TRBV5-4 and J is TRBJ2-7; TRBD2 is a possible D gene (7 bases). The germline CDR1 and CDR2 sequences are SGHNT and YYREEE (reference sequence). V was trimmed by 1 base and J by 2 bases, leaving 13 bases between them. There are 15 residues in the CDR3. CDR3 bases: TGTGCCAGCAGCTTGTCGGGGGGCCTACCCTACGAGCAGTACTTC. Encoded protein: CASSLSGGLPYEQYF. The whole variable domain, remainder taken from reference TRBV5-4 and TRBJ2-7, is ETGVTQSPTHLIKTRGQQVTLRCSSQSGHNTVSWYQQALGQGPQFIFQYYREEENGRGNFPPRFSGLQFPNYSSELNVNALELDDSALYLCASSLSGGLPYEQYFGPGTRLTVT.

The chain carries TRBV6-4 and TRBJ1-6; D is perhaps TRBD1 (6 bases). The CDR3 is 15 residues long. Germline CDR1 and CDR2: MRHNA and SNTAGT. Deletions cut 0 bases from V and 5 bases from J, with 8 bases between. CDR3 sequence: CASSDSAGDNSPLHF. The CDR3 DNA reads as TGTGCCAGCAGTGACTCCGCAGGGGATAATTCACCCCTCCACTTT.

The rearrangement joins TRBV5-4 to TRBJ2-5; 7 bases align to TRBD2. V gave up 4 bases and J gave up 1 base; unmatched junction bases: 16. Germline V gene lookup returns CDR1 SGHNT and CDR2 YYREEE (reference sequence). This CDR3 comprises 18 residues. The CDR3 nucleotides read TGTGCCAGCAGCCCTAAGGCAGGGCGGCTAGCGGCCCAAGAGACCCAGTACTTC. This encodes CASSPKAGRLAAQETQYF.

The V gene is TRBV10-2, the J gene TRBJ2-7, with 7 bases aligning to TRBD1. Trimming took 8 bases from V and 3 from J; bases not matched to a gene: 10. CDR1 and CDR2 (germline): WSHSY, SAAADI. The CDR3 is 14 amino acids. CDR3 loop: CASWPRTGLYEQYF. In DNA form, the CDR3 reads TGCGCCAGCTGGCCCCGGACAGGCCTCTACGAGCAGTACTTC.